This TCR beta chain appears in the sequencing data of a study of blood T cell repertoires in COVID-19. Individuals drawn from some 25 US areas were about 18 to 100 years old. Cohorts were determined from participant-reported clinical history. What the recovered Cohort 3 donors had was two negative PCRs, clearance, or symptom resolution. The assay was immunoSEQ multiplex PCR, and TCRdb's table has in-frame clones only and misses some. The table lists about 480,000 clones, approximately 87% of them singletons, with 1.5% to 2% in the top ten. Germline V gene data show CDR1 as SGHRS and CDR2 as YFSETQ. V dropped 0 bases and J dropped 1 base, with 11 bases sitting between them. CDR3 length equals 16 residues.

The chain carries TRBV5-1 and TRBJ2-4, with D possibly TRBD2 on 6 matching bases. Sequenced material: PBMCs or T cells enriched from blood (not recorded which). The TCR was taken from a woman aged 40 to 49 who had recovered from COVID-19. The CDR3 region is CASSLVGGMAKNIQYF. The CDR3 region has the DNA TGCGCCAGCAGCTTGGTTGGGGGGATGGCCAAAAACATTCAGTACTTC.